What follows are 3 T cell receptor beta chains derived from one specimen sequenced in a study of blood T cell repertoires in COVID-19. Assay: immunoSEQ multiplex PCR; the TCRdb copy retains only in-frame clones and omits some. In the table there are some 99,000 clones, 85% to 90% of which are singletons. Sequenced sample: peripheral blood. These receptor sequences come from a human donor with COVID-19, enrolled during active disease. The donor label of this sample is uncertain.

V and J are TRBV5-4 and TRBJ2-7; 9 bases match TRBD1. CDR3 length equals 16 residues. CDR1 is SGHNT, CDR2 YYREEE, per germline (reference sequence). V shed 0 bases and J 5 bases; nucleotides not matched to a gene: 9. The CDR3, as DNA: TGTGCCAGCAGCTTGGGGGGGGACAGGGACTTTAACGAGCAGTACTTC. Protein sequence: CASSLGGDRDFNEQYF.

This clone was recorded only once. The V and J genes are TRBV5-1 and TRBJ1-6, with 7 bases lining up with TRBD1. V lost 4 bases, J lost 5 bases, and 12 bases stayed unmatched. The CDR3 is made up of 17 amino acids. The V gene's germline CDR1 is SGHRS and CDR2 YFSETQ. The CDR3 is CASSLDPTGADNSPLHF. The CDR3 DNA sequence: TGCGCCAGCAGCCTCGATCCAACAGGGGCGGATAATTCACCCCTCCACTTT.

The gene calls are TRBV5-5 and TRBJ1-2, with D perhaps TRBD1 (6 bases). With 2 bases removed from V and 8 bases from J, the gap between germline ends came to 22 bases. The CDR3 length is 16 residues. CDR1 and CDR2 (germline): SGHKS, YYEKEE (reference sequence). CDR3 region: CASSLMFVQGERGYTF. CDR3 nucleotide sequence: TGTGCCAGCAGCTTAATGTTCGTACAGGGCGAAAGAGGCTACACCTTC.